The rows below give T cell receptor beta chains drawn from one sample of a study of blood T cell repertoires in COVID-19. TCRdb keeps only in-frame clones here, not all; method: immunoSEQ multiplex PCR. The sample records approximately 300,000 clones, 75% to 90% being singletons. The source material was peripheral blood. The receptors were gathered from a woman aged 45-65 years who had recovered from COVID-19. The CDR3 runs from the conserved cysteine through the conserved F or W. A D gene is named only where the DNA matches it firmly. Some rows have no size entry. The others give once, few or many, or a class for an expanded clone.

>TRBJ1-5|TRBD1|TRBV18|16|NA
TGTGCCAGCTCACGAAACAGGGGAACGGGCAATCAGCCCCAGCATTTT
CASSRNRGTGNQPQHF
>TRBJ1-2|TRBD1|TRBV5-1|11|NA
TGCGCCAGCAGCTTGGCTGGACAGGTTACCTTC
CASSLAGQVTF
>TRBJ1-5|NA|TRBV6-2/TRBV6-3|13|NA
TGTGCCAGCAGCCACAGGGAGCCTCTCCCCCAGCATTTT
CASSHREPLPQHF
>TRBJ1-5|NA|TRBV2|16|NA
TGTGCCAGCAGTGAAGGCAGGGGATATAGCAATCAGCCCCAGCATTTT
CASSEGRGYSNQPQHF
>TRBJ1-2|NA|TRBV13|12|NA
TGTGCCAGCAGCCTCAGGACAGATGGCTACACCTTC
CASSLRTDGYTF
>TRBJ2-7|NA|TRBV11-3|16|NA
TGTGCCAGCAGCTTAGTTCGTATCCATAGTTCGTACGAGCAGTACTTC
CASSLVRIHSSYEQYF
>TRBJ1-4|TRBD1|TRBV9|14|NA
TGTGCCAGCAGCGTAGACAGGGGGGGTGAAAAACTGTTTTTT
CASSVDRGGEKLFF
>TRBJ1-1|NA|TRBV21-1|14|few
TGTGCCAGCAGCACAGGGACAGATGGCACTGAAGCTTTCTTT
CASSTGTDGTEAFF
>TRBJ1-1|TRBD1|TRBV2|14|NA
TGTGCCAGCAGGAGTACAGGGGGCAACACTGAAGCTTTCTTT
CASRSTGGNTEAFF
>TRBJ2-1|NA|TRBV6-6|14|few
TGTGCCAGCTTCGCGGTAATGGGTTACAATGAGCAGTTCTTC
CASFAVMGYNEQFF
>TRBJ2-3|NA|TRBV5-6|16|NA
TGTGCCAGCAGCTATCCGGGACTCCACGGCACAGATACGCAGTATTTT
CASSYPGLHGTDTQYF
>TRBJ2-6|TRBD2|TRBV4-3|17|NA
TGCGCCAGCAGCCAAGACGGGGGGGCACTTGGGGCCAACGTCCTGACTTTC
CASSQDGGALGANVLTF
>TRBJ1-5|NA|TRBV7-2|15|once
TGTGCCAGCAGCTTATTCGCACCCAGTGATCAGCCCCAGCATTTT
CASSLFAPSDQPQHF
>TRBJ1-1|NA|TRBV6-6|14|NA
TGTGCCAGCAGTTACTCAGGGGAAAACACTGAAGCTTTCTTT
CASSYSGENTEAFF
>TRBJ2-5|TRBD2|TRBV2|13|NA
TGTGCCAGCGGCCGGGGGGTTCAAGAGACCCAGTACTTC
CASGRGVQETQYF
>TRBJ1-5|TRBD1|TRBV27|13|NA
TGTGCCAGCAGTTTAGGACAGGGTCAGCCCCAGCATTTT
CASSLGQGQPQHF
>TRBJ1-1|NA|TRBV6-5|14|NA
TGTGCCAGCAGGTCGCCGGGAAAGACTACTGAAGCTTTCTTT
CASRSPGKTTEAFF
>TRBJ1-2|TRBD1|TRBV5-4|16|NA
TGTGCCAGCAGCCTGTACCCACAGGGGAGCAAAGATGGCTACACCTTC
CASSLYPQGSKDGYTF
>TRBJ2-7|NA|TRBV6-1|13|once
TGTGCCAGCAGTGATACGGGGTTCCGCGAGCAGTACTTC
CASSDTGFREQYF
>TRBJ1-5|TRBD1|TRBV4-3|15|NA
TGCGCCAGCAGCCAATGGACAGGGAGGGATCAGCCCCAGCATTTT
CASSQWTGRDQPQHF
>TRBJ2-7|TRBD1|TRBV19|14|NA
TGTGCCAGTAGTCCACGGACAGGGACCTACGAGCAGTACTTC
CASSPRTGTYEQYF
>TRBJ2-7|TRBD2|TRBV3-1/TRBV3-2|14|once
TGTGCCAGCAGCCGGAGCGGGGGATCCTACGAGCAGTACTTC
CASSRSGGSYEQYF
>TRBJ2-7|TRBD1|TRBV19|15|NA
TGTGCCAGTAGTATAGCGCAGGGGGCCGTTTACGAGCAGTACTTC
CASSIAQGAVYEQYF
>TRBJ2-7|NA|TRBV7-6|10|NA
TGTGCCAGCAGCCCGTACGAGCAGTACTTC
CASSPYEQYF
>TRBJ2-3|NA|TRBV3-1/TRBV3-2|14|few
TGTGCCAGCAGCCAAAGGGGTCACACAGATACGCAGTATTTT
CASSQRGHTDTQYF
>TRBJ1-2|NA|TRBV6-2/TRBV6-3|11|NA
TGTGCCAGCAGTCGCGGCTATGGCTACACCTTC
CASSRGYGYTF
>TRBJ2-1|TRBD2|TRBV7-9|13|few
TGTGCCAGCAGCTACGGGACTAGCGATTGGCAGTTCTTC
CASSYGTSDWQFF
>TRBJ1-3|NA|TRBV10-1|19|NA
TGCGCCAGCAGTGAGTCTTTCGGGACAAGTAGCCCCGTCGGAAACACCATATATTTT
CASSESFGTSSPVGNTIYF
>TRBJ2-3|NA|TRBV5-1|15|few
TGCGCCAGCAGCTACCGGGACGGAGGGACAGATACGCAGTATTTT
CASSYRDGGTDTQYF
>TRBJ2-2|TRBD1|TRBV11-2|16|NA
TGTGCCAGCAGCTTAGATCTTCCTAGGGGGCTAGGGGAGCTGTTTTTT
CASSLDLPRGLGELFF
>TRBJ2-7|TRBD1|TRBV6-5|11|NA
TGTGCCAGCAGTCGACAGGGAAAGCAGTACTTC
CASSRQGKQYF
>TRBJ2-2|NA|TRBV2|16|NA
TGTGCCAGCAGTGATTTTCCCAGCGCGAACACCGGGGAGCTGTTTTTT
CASSDFPSANTGELFF
>TRBJ1-1|NA|TRBV28|14|NA
TGTGCCAGCAGTTTATGGCGGGACCTCCGAGAAGCTTTCTTT
CASSLWRDLREAFF
>TRBJ1-2|TRBD1|TRBV6-2/TRBV6-3|16|NA
TGTGCCAGCAGTTACCGGGCCAGGGGGAACTTGGATGGCTACACCTTC
CASSYRARGNLDGYTF
>TRBJ2-1|NA|TRBV30|13|NA
TGTGCCTCGCGGGTGACAGGTCCCAATGAGCAGTTCTTC
CASRVTGPNEQFF
>TRBJ2-7|TRBD1|TRBV6-5|14|NA
TGTGCCAGCAGTAAGACAGGGGGGACCTACGAGCAGTACTTC
CASSKTGGTYEQYF
>TRBJ1-2|TRBD1|TRBV19|12|NA
TGTGCCGGACAGACAGGAGGGGGCGGCTACACCTTC
CAGQTGGGGYTF